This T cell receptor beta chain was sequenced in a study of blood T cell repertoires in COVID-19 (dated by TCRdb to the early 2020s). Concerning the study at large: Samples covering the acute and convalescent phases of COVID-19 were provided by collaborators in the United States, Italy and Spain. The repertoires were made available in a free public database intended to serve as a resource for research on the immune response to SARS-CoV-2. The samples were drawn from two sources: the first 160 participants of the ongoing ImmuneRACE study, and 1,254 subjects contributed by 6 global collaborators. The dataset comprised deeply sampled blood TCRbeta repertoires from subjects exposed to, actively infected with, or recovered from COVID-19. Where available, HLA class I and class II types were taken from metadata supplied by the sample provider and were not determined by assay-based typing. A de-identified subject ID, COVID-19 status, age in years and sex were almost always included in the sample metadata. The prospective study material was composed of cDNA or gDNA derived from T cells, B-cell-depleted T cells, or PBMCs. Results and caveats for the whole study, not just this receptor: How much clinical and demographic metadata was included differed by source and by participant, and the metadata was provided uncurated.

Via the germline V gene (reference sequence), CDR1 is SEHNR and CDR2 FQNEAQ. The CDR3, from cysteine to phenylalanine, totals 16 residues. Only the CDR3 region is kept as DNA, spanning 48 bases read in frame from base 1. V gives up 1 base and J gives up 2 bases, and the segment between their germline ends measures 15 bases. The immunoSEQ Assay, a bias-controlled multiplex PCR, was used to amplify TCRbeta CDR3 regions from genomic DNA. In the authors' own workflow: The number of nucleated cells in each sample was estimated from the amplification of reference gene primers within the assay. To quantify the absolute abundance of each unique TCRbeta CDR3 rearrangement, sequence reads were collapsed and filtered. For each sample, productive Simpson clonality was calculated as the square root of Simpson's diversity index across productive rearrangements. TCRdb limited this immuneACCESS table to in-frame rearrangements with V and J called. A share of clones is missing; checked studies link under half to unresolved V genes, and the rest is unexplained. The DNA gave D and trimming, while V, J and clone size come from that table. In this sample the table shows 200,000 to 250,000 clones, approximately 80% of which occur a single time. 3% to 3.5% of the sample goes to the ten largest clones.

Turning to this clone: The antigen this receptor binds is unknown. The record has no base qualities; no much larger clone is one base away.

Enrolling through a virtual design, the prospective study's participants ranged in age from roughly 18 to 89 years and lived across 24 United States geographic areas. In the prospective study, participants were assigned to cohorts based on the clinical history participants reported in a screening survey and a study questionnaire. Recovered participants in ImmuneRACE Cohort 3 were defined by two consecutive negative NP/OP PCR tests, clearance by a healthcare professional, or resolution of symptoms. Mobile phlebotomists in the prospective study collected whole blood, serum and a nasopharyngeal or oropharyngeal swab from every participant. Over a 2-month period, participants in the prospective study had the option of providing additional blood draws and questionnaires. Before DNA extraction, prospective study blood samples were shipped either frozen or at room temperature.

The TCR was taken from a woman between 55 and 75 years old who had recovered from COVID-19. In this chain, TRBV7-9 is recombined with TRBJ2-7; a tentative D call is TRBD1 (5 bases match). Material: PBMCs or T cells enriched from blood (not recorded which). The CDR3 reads CASSLGVGAKTYEQYF. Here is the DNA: TGTGCCAGCAGCTTAGGGGTAGGGGCAAAAACCTACGAGCAGTACTTC. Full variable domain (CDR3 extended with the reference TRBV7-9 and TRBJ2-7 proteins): DTGVSQNPRHKITKRGQNVTFRCDPISEHNRLYWYRQTLGQGPEFLTYFQNEAQLEKSRLLSDRFSAERPKGSFSTLEIQRTEQGDSAMYLCASSLGVGAKTYEQYFGPGTRLTVT.